This entry describes one TCR beta chain. Its antigen remains undetermined. Base qualities are not provided; no much larger clone lies one nucleotide away. This entry is derived from a study of T cell responses to AZD1222 COVID-19 vaccine (dated by TCRdb to the early 2020s). The study in broad terms: AZD1222 recipients whose second dose came at about 4 weeks and those whose second dose came at about 12 weeks were combined into one group, since spike-specific TCR depth and breadth did not differ between the two schedules. TCR sequencing covered some 240 trial participants: some 210 given two doses of AZD1222 and 26 given two doses of MenACWY control vaccine. Trial participants were enrolled by age into 18-55, 56-69 and 70-plus year subgroups, with approximately 150, 30 and 60 TCR-sequenced participants respectively. General findings and caveats noted by the study authors: After two AZD1222 doses, spike-specific TCR breadth and depth were significantly higher than at day 0 and than in MenACWY recipients. The whole spike protein was spanned by vaccine-associated CD4 TCRs, and dominant responses were seen in regions 160-218 and 743-854. Conclusions about previously exposed vaccinees were limited because only 5 or 6 AZD1222 recipients were SARS-CoV-2 seropositive at baseline. Reportedly, close to half of the unique spike-specific TCRs recognized epitopes lying outside the regions that are mutated in the B.1.351 and B.1.1.7 variants. Participants were mostly white British, with more females than males. The authors suggested clonal diversity may have been underestimated. The 56-69-year group was small, and its depth increase did not reach significance, likely because of low power. Because no samples from the day 14 peak response were available, repertoires could be characterized only after the peak T cell response.

The time point label on this specimen signifies: baseline before first vaccination. Samples from vaccinated people were obtained from the UK trials COV001 and COV002, which included a single-blind randomized controlled phase 2/3 trial of AZD1222 (ChAdOx1 nCoV-19) in healthy adults. Trial participant PBMC samples were collected at day 0 and day 28 after the second dose for TCRbeta chain sequencing. Taken from cysteine to phenylalanine, the CDR3 has 17 residues. Only CDR3 DNA is held: 51 bases, read in frame from base 1. The germline V gene provides CDR1 SGHRS and CDR2 YFSETQ. Clipping removes 5 bases from V and 3 bases from J, with 14 as the unmatched junction base count. The CDR3 regions of human TCRbeta chains were subjected to immunosequencing. On the authors' methods: Repertoire TCRs were checked for matches against a reference library of SARS-CoV-2-specific TCRs that had been generated using the MIRA antigen-specificity platform. Breadth meant the fraction of unique TCRs that were SARS-CoV-2-associated, whereas depth meant the fraction of total T cells that were SARS-CoV-2-associated. Using the MIRA data, every spike-specific TCR was mapped to the spike region that the TCR reacted to and assigned to either a CD4 or a CD8 class. Log10-transformed breadth and depth values were compared by one-way ANOVA with Sidak's multiple comparisons tests. Sourced from immuneACCESS, this table was stored by TCRdb with only in-frame sequences that have V and J called. A share of the clones is absent; for the studies checked, an unresolved V gene accounts for under half, and the remainder has no known explanation. Clonal size and the V and J genes are those of that table, whereas D and trimming came from the DNA. This sample lists about 140,000 clones; around nine tenths were detected once. The ten largest clones capture just over 5.5% of the sample.

The sample was peripheral blood, taken on day 0 of AZD1222 vaccination. Recombination joined TRBV5-1 with TRBJ2-5; 9 bases in the junction line up with TRBD2. This receptor was identified in an adult in good health. The DNA reads TGCGCCAGCAGTTTACCCCCCCGCGGGAGGGCAAAAGAGACCCAGTACTTC. This gives the protein CASSLPPRGRAKETQYF.